The TCR beta chain under discussion was sequenced for a study of blood T cell repertoires in COVID-19. Study-wide background: Samples taken during acute and convalescent COVID-19 were collected in the United States, Italy and Spain. PBMCs, B-cell-depleted T cells, or T cells provided the cDNA or gDNA that made up the material.

Methods used by the authors: For nucleated cells, counts were estimated from reference gene primer amplification. Some clones are missing from TCRdb's copy, which holds only in-frame ones; the method was immunoSEQ multiplex PCR. V, J and clone size are those of that table, while D and trimming were read from the DNA. The repertoire holds 80,000 to 100,000 clones, with approximately 84% as singletons. This CDR3 is 16 amino acids long. V shed 3 bases and J 4 bases; nucleotides not matched to a gene: 10. Germline CDR1 reads MNHEY; CDR2 reads SVGAGI. Sequencing was performed on peripheral blood. V is TRBV6-5 and J is TRBJ2-7; 9 nucleotides align to TRBD1. The TCR comes from a man between 60 and 70 years old with acute or convalescent COVID-19. DNA of the CDR3: TGTGCCAGCAGTTATCTTGACAGGGGGTACCCTTACGAGCAGTACTTC. Translating it yields CASSYLDRGYPYEQYF.